This TCR beta chain was documented in a study of blood T cell repertoires in COVID-19. Trimming took off 0 bases at V and 4 bases at J, with 15 bases between the two ends. This CDR3 has 16 residues. CDR1 and CDR2 from the germline V gene are SEHNR and FQNEAQ (reference sequence). Method: immunoSEQ multiplex PCR; TCRdb's copy keeps in-frame clones and lacks some. Counted here are approximately 72,000 clones, 85% occurring once; the ten biggest clones make up more than 20%. Sample: peripheral blood. This receptor was taken from a middle-aged man with acute or convalescent COVID-19. This chain connects TRBV7-9 to TRBJ1-1; no definite D call. CDR3 nucleotide sequence: TGTGCCAGCAGCTTAGCAACGCCCAGTCGGAGCACTGAAGCTTTCTTT. Its translation: CASSLATPSRSTEAFF. Full variable domain (outside the CDR3, taken from reference TRBV7-9 and TRBJ1-1): DTGVSQNPRHKITKRGQNVTFRCDPISEHNRLYWYRQTLGQGPEFLTYFQNEAQLEKSRLLSDRFSAERPKGSFSTLEIQRTEQGDSAMYLCASSLATPSRSTEAFFGQGTRLTVV.